This T cell receptor beta chain was identified during a study of cytomegalovirus exposure and HLA in healthy donors (dated by TCRdb to about 2017). Regarding the study in general: According to a later analysis, one platform produced both the roughly 130 validation repertoires and the 550 to 800 repertoires of the first cohort. The study aimed to test whether signatures of past pathogen exposure could be identified by cataloging public T cell receptors. In addition to the first cohort of around 670 subjects, a separate validation cohort of under 150 different subjects was used. To predict cytomegalovirus infection status, the study combined high-throughput TCR immunosequencing, statistical association of individual TCRs with disease status, and machine learning.

Donors formed part of the validation cohort, which comprised over a hundred subjects and was distinct from the first cohort of 690 or so subjects. Receptor amplification or capture employed the immunoSEQ multiplex PCR assay. Processing in the source paper ran as follows. A statistical classification framework was built for diagnosing cytomegalovirus status from the catalog of TCR beta chain sequences. TCRdb limited this immuneACCESS table to in-frame rearrangements with V and J called. A share of clones is missing; checked studies link under half to unresolved V genes, and the rest is unexplained. V, J and clone size are taken as reported in that table, and D and trimming were inferred from the DNA itself. In all, the sample holds more than 90,000 clones, and approximately 89% of those were seen once. The top ten hold around 2% of the sample. Including cysteine and phenylalanine, the CDR3 has 15 amino acids. The entry retains the CDR3 DNA only, 45 bases that are in frame from base 1. The trim is 2 bases for V and 0 bases for J, with a gap of 10 bases between the germline ends. CDR1 and CDR2 (KGHSH, LQKENI) derive from the germline V gene.

What the authors observed across the whole study: While some public TCRs were present in many individuals, most TCR sequences turned up only very rarely across donors. In both the original and validation cohorts, the classifier was reported to diagnose cytomegalovirus status with high specificity and sensitivity. A later analysis found that TCRs clustered in the first cohort also tended to co-occur in the approximately 120 validation repertoires, with 94% of cluster scores above 0. The study gave a list of 150 to 200 TCR beta chains associated with cytomegalovirus. The authors suggested that the approach could potentially be extended to other disease states and immunological phenotypes. In vitro tests confirmed that a few of the cytomegalovirus-associated TCR beta chains recognize cytomegalovirus antigens. The validation cohort had no HLA typing available for a later analysis, so co-occurrence within that cohort was assessed over all 110 or so repertoires.

This clone was counted a single time. The clone's antigen remains unknown. Per-base qualities were not stored, and no clone one base away is much larger. The V and J genes are TRBV18 and TRBJ1-1; the D gene is unclear. The source of this sequence is a man between 18 and 29 years old in good health and CMV-seronegative. Sequencing was done on a sample of PBMCs. The nucleotide sequence reads as follows: TGTGCCAGCTCACCAAATAACGGTATGAACACTGAAGCTTTCTTT. Translated, this gives CASSPNNGMNTEAFF. This CDR3, with the reference TRBV18 and TRBJ1-1 proteins standing in past its ends, gives the full variable domain NAGVMQNPRHLVRRRGQEARLRCSPMKGHSHVYWYRQLPEEGLKFMVYLQKENIIDESGMPKERFSAEFPKEGPSILRIQQVVRGDSAAYFCASSPNNGMNTEAFFGQGTRLTVV.